This T cell receptor (beta chain) appears in the sequencing data of a study of blood T cell repertoires in COVID-19. Looking at the study overall: T cells, B-cell-depleted T cells, or PBMCs provided the cDNA or gDNA that served as material.

In the authors' methods: Scientists estimated how many nucleated cells there were by amplifying reference gene primers. Generated by immunoSEQ multiplex PCR, the TCRdb table keeps only in-frame clones and is missing some. The V and J calls and clone size are taken from that table; D and trimming were inferred from the DNA. The repertoire holds 150,000 or so clones, with approximately 85% as singletons. The V and J ends lost 3 bases and 4 bases respectively, with 12 bases between them. This CDR3 spans 15 amino acids. Germline CDR1 is MNHNS and CDR2 is SASEGT. Sequencing was performed on peripheral blood. This chain links TRBV6-1 with TRBJ2-2; weak D call: TRBD1 (6 bases). The receptor comes from a man in his sixties who had recovered from COVID-19. The CDR3 sequence: CASSDRGPFTGELFF. CDR3 coding DNA: TGTGCCAGCAGTGACAGGGGACCCTTCACCGGGGAGCTGTTTTTT.